The 22 T cell receptor beta chains listed next were all sequenced from one sample in a study of shared T cell receptors in the human thymus. TCRdb keeps only in-frame clones here, not all; method: immunoSEQ multiplex PCR. The sample lists 600,000 to 900,000 clones, over 75% occurring once. These data also formed part of another study, on human thymus T cells.

Input material: thymocytes. The receptor set was obtained from a girl under three years old with a congenital heart defect.

The chain links TRBV2 to TRBJ1-1, with D tentatively TRBD1 (5 bases). The CDR3 spans 10 residues. CDR1 and CDR2 from the germline V gene are SNHLY and FYNNEI. CDR3 protein: CYHGGAEAFF. As DNA, the CDR3 is TGTTACCACGGGGGAGCTGAAGCTTTCTTT.

The chain employs TRBV7-8 and TRBJ1-2; a weak D match, TRBD1 (5 bases). Trimming shortened V by 5 bases and J by 1 base, and 17 bases separated the two germline ends. CDR3 length equals 16 residues. Germline loops: CDR1 SGHVS, CDR2 FQNEAQ. DNA of the CDR3: TGTGCCAGCAGCCTAAACAGGACTACCCGTAACTATGGCTACACCTTC. Amino acid sequence: CASSLNRTTRNYGYTF.

This chain joins TRBV7-9 and TRBJ1-4, with D possibly matching TRBD1 (6 bases). CDR3 length equals 15 residues. The germline V and J ends were trimmed by 5 bases and 4 bases, with 14 bases remaining between them. Germline V gives CDR1 SEHNR, CDR2 FQNEAQ (reference sequence). CDR3 sequence: CASSPGQRVNEKLFF. In nucleotides, the CDR3 is TGTGCCAGCAGCCCCGGACAGAGAGTTAATGAAAAACTGTTTTTT.

This chain joins TRBV5-5 and TRBJ2-7; D ambiguous. Trimming stripped 0 bases from V and 4 bases from J, with 11 bases between. The CDR3 loop spans 14 amino acids. Germline CDR1 is SGHKS and CDR2 is YYEKEE (reference sequence). The CDR3 protein is CASSLGYPGYEQYF. CDR3 in DNA: TGTGCCAGCAGCTTGGGATACCCAGGATACGAGCAGTACTTC.

The V call is TRBV4-2, the J call TRBJ2-5; 7 bases match TRBD1. The V and J ends lost 0 bases and 5 bases, in that order; junction bases with no gene match: 6. This CDR3 is built from 15 residues. Germline V gives CDR1 LGHNA, CDR2 YNFKEQ. CDR3 nucleotides: TGTGCCAGCAGCCAAGAATGGGGACAGACGGAGACCCAGTACTTC. Protein: CASSQEWGQTETQYF.

The genes are TRBV7-3 and TRBJ1-1, with TRBD1 matching 10 bases. Germline assignment: CDR1 SGHTA and CDR2 FQGTGA. The CDR3 loop spans 14 amino acids. The V segment lost 5 bases and the J segment 5 bases; nucleotides outside the gene matches: 5. The CDR3 nucleotides are TGTGCCAGCAGCGCGGACAGGGGGGAGACTGAAGCTTTCTTT. Protein: CASSADRGETEAFF.

The chain is built from TRBV27 and TRBJ2-7; possible D gene TRBD1, 6 bases. The germline V gene encodes CDR1 MNHEY and CDR2 SMNVEV (reference sequence). The CDR3 has 15 amino acids. Trimming removed 4 bases from V and 6 bases from J, with 19 bases in between. CDR3 loop: CASSCLKPDSREQYF. The CDR3 region has the DNA TGTGCCAGCAGTTGCCTTAAGCCGGACAGTCGCGAGCAGTACTTC.

This rearrangement joins TRBV13 to TRBJ2-1; D may be TRBD2 (5 bases). CDR1 is PRHDT, CDR2 FYEKMQ, per germline (reference sequence). This CDR3 spans 14 amino acids. The V and J ends lost 5 bases and 7 bases respectively, with 15 bases between them. The DNA of the CDR3 is TGTGCCAGCAGCCTAATTGGGCCGGGGAATGAGCAGTTCTTC. Its protein product is CASSLIGPGNEQFF.

This chain joins TRBV5-1 and TRBJ1-1; D may be TRBD1 (6 bases). Germline-derived CDR1 and CDR2 are SGHRS and YFSETQ. The CDR3 contains 15 residues. Trimming removed 4 bases at V and 7 bases at J, with 20 bases between. CDR3 protein: CASSRPSIPQGEAFF. The CDR3 DNA follows: TGCGCCAGCAGCCGCCCAAGTATACCACAGGGTGAAGCTTTCTTT.

The rearrangement uses TRBV5-1 and TRBJ1-1; 8 nucleotides match TRBD1. CDR1 is SGHRS and CDR2 is YFSETQ in the germline V gene. V was clipped by 0 bases and J by 2 bases; unmatched bases: 6. This CDR3 has 16 amino acids. The CDR3 region has the DNA TGCGCCAGCAGCTTGGAACGGGGACAGGCCAACACTGAAGCTTTCTTT. It encodes CASSLERGQANTEAFF.

V and J are TRBV2 and TRBJ1-1; D not certain. The CDR3 sequence is 13 residues long. Trimming took 7 bases from V and 0 from J, leaving 9 bases between them. Looked up from germline, CDR1 is SNHLY and CDR2 is FYNNEI. As DNA, the CDR3 is TGTGCCAGCAATGTGGGCCTGAACACTGAAGCTTTCTTT. It yields the protein CASNVGLNTEAFF.

This clone was counted a single time. The chain couples TRBV5-1 to TRBJ1-2; D call uncertain. The CDR3 consists of 13 residues. Trimming cost V 4 bases and J 7 bases, with 14 bases left between them. The germline CDR1 and CDR2 sequences are SGHRS and YFSETQ. Written as DNA, the CDR3 is TGCGCCAGCAGCCTGGACCACAGCCTTGGCTACACCTTC. It codes for CASSLDHSLGYTF.

This sequence joins TRBV7-2 and TRBJ2-1, with 11 bases fitting TRBD2. Germline V gene sequence: CDR1 SGHTA, CDR2 FQGNSA. CDR3 size: 17 residues. Losses at the gene ends were 0 bases for V and 3 bases for J; bases not matched to a gene: 4. CDR3 in DNA: TGTGCCAGCAGCTTAGCGACTAGCGGGGACTACTACAATGAGCAGTTCTTC. Its translation is CASSLATSGDYYNEQFF.

The chain links TRBV2 to TRBJ1-2, with 8 bases aligning to TRBD1. This CDR3 has 14 residues. Germline CDR1 is SNHLY and CDR2 is FYNNEI. Germline trimming cut 8 bases from V and 6 bases from J; bases unmatched to any gene: 11. CDR3 loop: CASGNRGKNDGYTF. CDR3 bases: TGTGCCAGCGGAAACAGGGGGAAAAACGATGGCTACACCTTC.

The chain couples TRBV5-1 to TRBJ2-1, with 9 positions matching TRBD2. There are 15 residues in the CDR3. From germline, CDR1 is SGHRS and CDR2 YFSETQ. After removal of 0 bases from V and 5 bases from J, the junction contained 3 bases not matched to a gene. CDR3 nucleotides: TGCGCCAGCAGCTTGGGTGGCGGGGGGGACAATGAGCAGTTCTTC. This encodes CASSLGGGGDNEQFF.

The genes are TRBV5-1 and TRBJ2-1, with TRBD2 matching over 9 bases. In germline, CDR1 is SGHRS, CDR2 YFSETQ. V trimming: 5 bases; J trimming: 0 bases; junction bases outside the gene matches: 9. The CDR3 totals 17 residues. The CDR3 loop is CASSRLAGIGSYNEQFF. CDR3 nucleotides: TGCGCCAGCAGTAGGCTAGCGGGGATTGGCTCCTACAATGAGCAGTTCTTC. Full variable domain (outside the CDR3, taken from reference TRBV5-1 and TRBJ2-1): KAGVTQTPRYLIKTRGQQVTLSCSPISGHRSVSWYQQTPGQGLQFLFEYFSETQRNKGNFPGRFSGRQFSNSRSEMNVSTLELGDSALYLCASSRLAGIGSYNEQFFGPGTRLTVL.

The J gene is TRBJ1-1, the V gene TRBV6-1; D gene unclear. The CDR3 covers 15 residues. Trimming removed 1 base from V and 4 bases from J, with 13 bases in between. Germline CDR1 reads MNHNS; CDR2 reads SASEGT. The chain's CDR3 is CASSEGRWEGTEAFF. DNA of the CDR3: TGTGCCAGCAGTGAAGGGAGGTGGGAGGGCACTGAAGCTTTCTTT.

The chain recombines TRBV7-9 with TRBJ2-7, with TRBD1 as a possible D gene (7 bases). Deletions cut 5 bases from V and 2 bases from J, with 13 bases between. CDR1 is SEHNR and CDR2 is FQNEAQ in the germline V gene (reference sequence). The CDR3 spans 14 residues. CDR3 DNA: TGTGCCAGCAGCGGGGGGACAGCGACCTACGAGCAGTACTTC. Its protein product is CASSGGTATYEQYF. The full variable domain, in which reference TRBV7-9 and TRBJ2-7 provide the parts outside the CDR3, is DTGVSQNPRHKITKRGQNVTFRCDPISEHNRLYWYRQTLGQGPEFLTYFQNEAQLEKSRLLSDRFSAERPKGSFSTLEIQRTEQGDSAMYLCASSGGTATYEQYFGPGTRLTVT.

V and J are TRBV29-1 and TRBJ1-2; D unresolved. The germline V gene encodes CDR1 SQVTM and CDR2 ANQGSEA. V was shortened by 1 base and J by 8 bases, with 5 bases between the two germline ends. The CDR3 has 10 residues. The CDR3 is CSVEVEGYTF. The CDR3 DNA follows: TGCAGCGTTGAAGTGGAGGGCTACACCTTC.

The chain joins TRBV19 to TRBJ2-1; 8 bases agree with TRBD2. With 6 bases clipped from V and 6 bases from J, the junction kept 7 bases outside the gene matches. Germline V gene sequence: CDR1 LNHDA, CDR2 SQIVND (reference sequence). CDR3 length: 14 amino acids. The CDR3 sequence: CASSGGALVNEQFF. In DNA form, the CDR3 reads TGTGCCAGTAGCGGGGGGGCCTTAGTCAATGAGCAGTTCTTC.

J is TRBJ1-4 and V is TRBV18; 7 nucleotides agree with TRBD1. The germline V gene has CDR1 KGHSH and CDR2 LQKENI. The CDR3 is made up of 17 amino acids. The J segment lost 4 bases and the V segment lost 6 bases, leaving 14 bases of the junction unmatched. CDR3: CASSPAEGQNFNEKLFF. The CDR3 bases are TGTGCCAGCTCTCCTGCAGAGGGACAGAACTTTAATGAAAAACTGTTTTTT.

V and J are TRBV30 and TRBJ1-6; 10 bases are a match to TRBD1. Germline CDR1 GTSNPN, CDR2 SVGIG (reference sequence). V lost 5 bases and J lost 6; bases outside the gene matches: 1. This CDR3 contains 13 residues. The CDR3 region has the DNA TGTGCCTGGGGGGACAGGGGTAATTCACCCCTCCACTTT. Protein: CAWGDRGNSPLHF.